This T cell receptor (beta chain) was found in a study of T cell changes during pregnancy in multiple sclerosis. The germline gives CDR1 MNHNY, CDR2 SVGAGI (reference sequence). J lost 7 bases, V lost 7 bases, and 12 bases had no gene match. CDR3 length: 15 residues. Data came from immunoSEQ multiplex PCR; TCRdb stores just in-frame clones and leaves some out. Among tens of thousands of clones listed, 93% were seen once. J is TRBJ2-7 and V is TRBV6-6, with 11 positions matching TRBD1. The specimen was peripheral blood, collected after pregnancy. This clonotype was obtained from a female donor with multiple sclerosis, enrolled in a pregnancy study. As DNA, the CDR3 is TGTGCCAGCACCCTTCTCGGACAGGGGGCGGGAGAGCAGTACTTC. Protein: CASTLLGQGAGEQYF.